Following are 14 T cell receptor beta chains from one sample sequenced in a study of blood T cell repertoires in COVID-19. This table comes from immunoSEQ multiplex PCR, and its TCRdb copy is limited to in-frame clones, with some not included. In the table there are tens of thousands of clones, 80% to 90% of which are singletons. The sequenced sample was peripheral blood. The receptors shown here come from a man at least 80 years old with acute or convalescent COVID-19.

The genes are TRBV7-9 and TRBJ2-1; 7 nucleotides agree with TRBD2. Germline V CDR1 and CDR2: SEHNR, FQNEAQ (reference sequence). Trimming cost V 1 base and J 4 bases; bases outside gene matches: 10. CDR3 length: 17 amino acids. CDR3 residues: CASSLGLVRGSYNEQFF. In nucleotides, the CDR3 is TGTGCCAGCAGCTTAGGGCTAGTGCGGGGGTCATACAATGAGCAGTTCTTC. The complete variable domain, with remaining parts taken from reference TRBV7-9 and TRBJ2-1, reads DTGVSQNPRHKITKRGQNVTFRCDPISEHNRLYWYRQTLGQGPEFLTYFQNEAQLEKSRLLSDRFSAERPKGSFSTLEIQRTEQGDSAMYLCASSLGLVRGSYNEQFFGPGTRLTVL.

This clone occurred once. V is TRBV11-1 and J is TRBJ1-1; 8 bases are a match to TRBD1. This CDR3 spans 14 amino acids. J lost 4 bases, V lost 5 bases, and 6 bases had no gene match. Germline CDR1 SGHAT, CDR2 FQDESV (reference sequence). CDR3 nucleotides: TGTGCCAGCAGCAGAAGACAGGGGACCACTGAAGCTTTCTTT. Amino acids: CASSRRQGTTEAFF.

There are a few counts of this clone. The chain uses TRBV4-2 and TRBJ2-3, with TRBD2 identical over 15 bases. The germline gives CDR1 LGHNA, CDR2 YNFKEQ. V dropped 0 bases and J dropped 4; count of bases not matched to a gene: 5. The CDR3 length is 18 residues. The CDR3: CASSQDAGLAGGADTQYF. The CDR3, as DNA: TGTGCCAGCAGCCAAGATGCGGGACTAGCGGGAGGAGCAGATACGCAGTATTTT.

The rearrangement joins TRBV7-8 to TRBJ2-2; TRBD1 agrees at 9 bases. The CDR3 has 17 amino acids. J lost 5 bases, V lost 0 bases, and 7 bases had no gene match. Germline CDR1 and CDR2: SGHVS and FQNEAQ. CDR3 region: CASSLAWTGARTGELFF. The CDR3 nucleotides are TGTGCCAGCAGCTTAGCTTGGACAGGGGCTAGGACCGGGGAGCTGTTTTTT.

The chain employs TRBV7-2 and TRBJ1-1, with D unresolved. The CDR3 is made up of 13 amino acids. Between the trimmed V and J ends, which lost 1 base and 7 bases, there was a span of 10 bases. Germline V CDR1 and CDR2: SGHTA, FQGNSA. The CDR3 DNA is TGTGCCAGCAGCTTAGAGCGGTTAATTGAAGCTTTCTTT. Translating it yields CASSLERLIEAFF.

The chain uses TRBV5-1 and TRBJ2-2; the match to TRBD1 covers 8 bases. CDR3 length: 15 residues. Germline trimming cut 3 bases from V and 0 bases from J; bases unmatched to any gene: 1. Germline V gene lookup returns CDR1 SGHRS and CDR2 YFSETQ. The CDR3 protein is CASSSTGANTGELFF. The CDR3 DNA reads as TGCGCCAGCAGCTCGACAGGGGCGAACACCGGGGAGCTGTTTTTT.

CDR3 sequence reads: CASSLTTGFSGNTIYF. The CDR3 nucleotides are TGCGCCAGCAGCTTGACCACAGGATTCTCTGGAAACACCATATATTTT. V usage is TRBV5-1 and J usage is TRBJ1-3; tentatively, D is TRBD1 (5 bases). Germline CDR1 SGHRS, CDR2 YFSETQ. The V and J ends lost 1 base and 0 bases respectively, with 11 bases between them. The CDR3 totals 16 residues.

This chain links TRBV5-1 with TRBJ2-7; TRBD1 agrees at 9 bases. J was trimmed by 3 bases and V by 3 bases; bases with no gene match: 7. The CDR3 sequence is 15 residues long. The germline V gene encodes CDR1 SGHRS and CDR2 YFSETQ. CDR3 sequence: CASSSMTGGIYEQYF. Written as DNA, the CDR3 is TGCGCCAGCAGCTCGATGACAGGGGGTATCTACGAGCAGTACTTC.

This rearrangement joins TRBV7-2 to TRBJ1-2, with D possibly being TRBD1 (5 bases). Germline CDR1 SGHTA, CDR2 FQGNSA. The V and J ends lost 3 bases and 3 bases respectively, with 11 bases between them. The CDR3 has 14 amino acids. CDR3 sequence (DNA): TGTGCCAGCAGCTTTGATAGGGGTGACTATGGCTACACCTTC. Amino acids: CASSFDRGDYGYTF.

V gene TRBV10-3 combines with J gene TRBJ2-2; 9 positions agree with TRBD1. Per germline, CDR1 ENHRY and CDR2 SYGVKD. The CDR3 consists of 17 residues. Germline trimming cut 2 bases from V and 3 bases from J; bases unmatched to any gene: 7. The CDR3 DNA reads TGTGCCATCAGTGAGACACGCGGGACAGGGTACACCGGGGAGCTGTTTTTT. Protein sequence: CAISETRGTGYTGELFF.

The V gene is TRBV5-1, the J gene TRBJ1-4; D is ambiguous. V lost 1 base and J 5 bases, leaving 6 bases between the germline ends. The V gene's germline CDR1 is SGHRS and CDR2 YFSETQ. This CDR3 has 13 amino acids. CDR3 amino acids: CASSLSVNEKLFF. The CDR3 nucleotides are TGCGCCAGCAGCTTGTCGGTGAATGAAAAACTGTTTTTT.

The rearrangement links TRBV7-6 to TRBJ1-1; 8 bases map to TRBD1. Germline CDR1 and CDR2: SGHVS and FNYEAQ. The V segment lost 0 bases and the J segment 1 base; nucleotides outside the gene matches: 7. The CDR3 consists of 17 residues. CDR3 protein: CASSLALGQVANTEAFF. The CDR3 DNA reads as TGTGCCAGCAGCTTAGCGCTGGGACAGGTAGCGAACACTGAAGCTTTCTTT.

This chain uses TRBV7-2 with TRBJ1-4; 7 bases map to TRBD1. This CDR3 has 14 amino acids. V shed 1 base, J shed 8 bases, and the junction held 4 bases outside the gene matches. Looked up from germline, CDR1 is SGHTA and CDR2 is FQGNSA. CDR3 sequence: CASSLEQGSEKLFF. Written as DNA, the CDR3 is TGTGCCAGCAGCTTAGAACAGGGGTCGGAAAAACTGTTTTTT.

This clone was seen once. This chain uses TRBV3-1 (or the pseudogene TRBV3-2) with TRBJ2-3; tentatively, D is TRBD2 (5 bases). The CDR3 has 16 residues. CDR1 LGHDT and CDR2 YNNKEL come from the germline V gene (reference sequence). Trimming took 4 bases from V and 3 from J, leaving 17 bases between them. The CDR3 reads CASSPLSGRGTDTQYF. The CDR3 bases are TGTGCCAGCAGCCCCTTAAGTGGGAGAGGGACAGATACGCAGTATTTT.